The 17 T cell receptor beta chains below come from one sample, sequenced in a study of T cells in Graves' hyperthyroidism and ophthalmopathy. RNA transcripts were the template for amplifying TCR beta CDR3 regions. In the first-round RT-PCR of the TCR CDR3, the HTBI primer set was used. Each CDR3 protein gets one entry after TCRdb re-called the multiplex PCR reads with MiXCR. The sample carries under 350,000 distinct CDR3 sequences, 21% recorded once. Sequenced material: blood. Receptors were obtained from a woman aged 45-60 years with Graves' hyperthyroidism.

This chain joins TRBV20-1 and TRBJ2-2; D tentatively fits TRBD1 or TRBD2 (6 bases each). Germline CDR1 and CDR2: DFQATT and SNEGSKA (reference sequence). The V and J ends lost 6 bases and 5 bases respectively, with 16 bases between them. The CDR3 has 14 residues. The CDR3 nucleotides read TGCAGTGCCGTAAGGGGGGCGCGAACCGGGGAGCTGTTTTTT. Protein product: CSAVRGARTGELFF.

At least ten counts were recorded for this clonotype. The chain carries TRBV15 and TRBJ2-3; D remains unclear. V dropped 8 bases and J dropped 1 base, with 13 bases sitting between them. The CDR3 has 14 amino acids. Germline V gene lookup returns CDR1 LNHNV and CDR2 YYDKDF (reference sequence). This CDR3 is CATRLWDGTDTQYF. DNA of the CDR3: TGTGCCACCCGACTTTGGGATGGCACAGATACGCAGTATTTT.

This clonotype was seen more than once but under ten times. The chain employs TRBV9 and TRBJ1-1; no firm D call. The CDR3 is 13 amino acids. Trimming cost V 0 bases and J 1 base, with 4 bases left between them. The germline V gene has CDR1 SGDLS and CDR2 YYNGEE. CDR3 residues: CASSVATNTEAFF. CDR3 sequence (DNA): TGTGCCAGCAGCGTAGCTACGAACACTGAAGCTTTCTTT.

This clonotype was found many times. The rearrangement links TRBV12-3 or TRBV12-4 to TRBJ2-7; D gene uncertain. V shed 3 bases and J shed 2 bases, with 8 bases lying between them. The CDR3 loop spans 13 amino acids. The CDR3 DNA is TGTGCCAGCAGTTTTTTGGGAACCTACGAGCAGTACTTC. Translated: CASSFLGTYEQYF.

Many counts were recorded for this clonotype. This chain connects TRBV6-1 to TRBJ1-1; 10 nucleotides line up with TRBD1. The V segment lost 5 bases and the J segment 2 bases; nucleotides outside the gene matches: 8. Germline values: CDR1 MNHNS, CDR2 SASEGT. CDR3 length equals 16 residues. The CDR3 spells CASSPRDRGLNTEAFF. Written as DNA, the CDR3 is TGTGCCAGCAGTCCCCGGGACAGGGGTCTTAACACTGAAGCTTTCTTT.

This clonotype has a count of ten or more. This chain joins TRBV20-1 and TRBJ2-7; D might be TRBD2 (5 bases). Germline lookup yields CDR1 DFQATT and CDR2 SNEGSKA (reference sequence). The CDR3 contains 12 residues. Trimming cost V 6 bases and J 1 base, with 10 bases left between them. CDR3 amino acids: CSAPAGSYEQYF. The CDR3 DNA sequence: TGCAGTGCCCCGGCGGGTTCCTACGAGCAGTACTTC.

The V gene is TRBV12-3 or TRBV12-4, the J gene TRBJ2-2, with 7 bases identical to TRBD2. V trimming: 4 bases; J trimming: 4 bases; junction bases outside the gene matches: 9. The CDR3 loop spans 16 amino acids. CDR3 DNA sequence: TGTGCCAGCAGTTCCCGGGGAGGGTTGGGCACCGGGGAGCTGTTTTTT. It encodes CASSSRGGLGTGELFF.

This clonotype was found many times. The gene calls are TRBV3-1 and TRBJ2-1; TRBD2 aligns across 9 bases. The ends lost 4 bases at V and 6 bases at J; junction bases unmatched: 7. The CDR3 is 15 residues long. In germline, CDR1 is LGHDT, CDR2 YNNKEL (reference sequence). This CDR3 is CASSRTAGGPNEQFF. The DNA for the CDR3 is TGTGCCAGCAGCCGTACGGCGGGGGGGCCCAATGAGCAGTTCTTC.

This sequence joins TRBV7-6 and TRBJ2-5; D is possibly TRBD1 (6 bases). Germline V CDR1 and CDR2: SGHVS, FNYEAQ. The CDR3 consists of 15 residues. Trimming took off 1 base at V and 5 bases at J, with 14 bases between the two ends. The CDR3 is CASSLGTVPWETQYF. The DNA for the CDR3 is TGTGCCAGCAGCTTAGGGACAGTGCCTTGGGAGACCCAGTACTTC.

This rearrangement joins TRBV20-1 to TRBJ2-1; 10 positions agree with TRBD1. This CDR3 is built from 15 residues. Germline CDR1 and CDR2: DFQATT and SNEGSKA (reference sequence). J gave up 5 bases and V 1 base, and 5 bases lay outside the gene matches. CDR3 nucleotide sequence: TGCAGTGCTAGAGCTAGACAGGGGGCGCACAATGAGCAGTTCTTC. Its translation is CSARARQGAHNEQFF.

This sequence joins TRBV6-1 and TRBJ1-1, with 8 nucleotides matching TRBD1. The CDR3 has 16 amino acids. V shed 5 bases and J 3 bases; nucleotides not matched to a gene: 11. CDR1 MNHNS and CDR2 SASEGT come from the germline V gene. CDR3 protein: CASSTLRGREDTEAFF. CDR3 bases: TGTGCCAGCAGTACCCTCAGGGGGCGCGAGGACACTGAAGCTTTCTTT.

The chain employs TRBV6-5 and TRBJ2-5, with D unclear. Germline-derived CDR1 and CDR2 are MNHEY and SVGAGI. V was shortened by 2 bases and J by 9 bases, with 10 bases between the two germline ends. The length of the CDR3 is 12 residues. The CDR3 reads CASSYPVGPQYF. The CDR3 DNA sequence: TGTGCCAGCAGTTACCCCGTAGGGCCCCAGTACTTC.

This clonotype was counted at least ten times. The V gene is TRBV7-9, the J gene TRBJ1-3; no clear D. The CDR3 has 16 residues. Germline V lookup: CDR1 SEHNR, CDR2 FQNEAQ (reference sequence). V lost 5 bases and J 6 bases, leaving 20 bases between the germline ends. CDR3 in amino acids: CASSQRQPLSPNTIYF. The CDR3, as DNA: TGTGCCAGCAGCCAACGGCAACCCCTCTCCCCAAACACCATATATTTT. The variable domain in full, with the rest retrieved from reference TRBV7-9 and TRBJ1-3, is DTGVSQNPRHKITKRGQNVTFRCDPISEHNRLYWYRQTLGQGPEFLTYFQNEAQLEKSRLLSDRFSAERPKGSFSTLEIQRTEQGDSAMYLCASSQRQPLSPNTIYFGEGSWLTVV.

The chain is built from TRBV3-1 and TRBJ1-1; D is ambiguous. The CDR3 length is 13 residues. V was shortened by 2 bases and J by 4 bases, with 8 bases between the two germline ends. Germline-derived CDR1 and CDR2 are LGHDT and YNNKEL (reference sequence). The CDR3 here is CASSQLGSTEAFF. For the CDR3, the DNA is TGTGCCAGCAGCCAATTGGGGTCCACTGAAGCTTTCTTT. Filled out from reference TRBV3-1 and TRBJ1-1, the complete variable domain reads DTAVSQTPKYLVTQMGNDKSIKCEQNLGHDTMYWYKQDSKKFLKIMFSYNNKELIINETVPNRFSPKSPDKAHLNLHINSLELGDSAVYFCASSQLGSTEAFFGQGTRLTVV.

This clonotype has at least ten counts. The chain combines TRBV28 with TRBJ2-1, with D possibly being TRBD2 (6 bases). The CDR3 is 14 residues long. V was cut by 5 bases and J by 5 bases, with 13 bases left in between. Looked up from germline, CDR1 is MDHEN and CDR2 is SYDVKM. The CDR3 region is CASSRGDLNNEQFF. The CDR3 nucleotides read TGTGCCAGCAGTCGCGGGGACTTAAACAATGAGCAGTTCTTC. The variable domain in full, with the rest retrieved from reference TRBV28 and TRBJ2-1, is DVKVTQSSRYLVKRTGEKVFLECVQDMDHENMFWYRQDPGLGLRLIYFSYDVKMKEKGDIPEGYSVSREKKERFSLILESASTNQTSMYLCASSRGDLNNEQFFGPGTRLTVL.

This clonotype was counted a few times. This chain uses TRBV6-1 with TRBJ1-2, with D possibly being TRBD1 (6 bases). CDR1 and CDR2 from the germline V gene are MNHNS and SASEGT. This CDR3 is built from 12 residues. V was trimmed by 5 bases and J by 7 bases, leaving 11 bases between them. CDR3: CASSKQGSGYTF. The CDR3 DNA follows: TGTGCCAGCAGTAAACAGGGTAGTGGCTACACCTTC.

This clonotype was detected many times. The rearrangement links TRBV28 to TRBJ2-7; TRBD1 matches at 8 bases. Germline V gene lookup returns CDR1 MDHEN and CDR2 SYDVKM. V was pared by 10 bases and J by 3 bases, with 11 bases of the junction left unmatched. The CDR3 totals 14 residues. The CDR3 loop reads CATYYGQGFYEQYF. The DNA for the CDR3 is TGTGCCACCTACTACGGACAGGGATTCTACGAGCAGTACTTC.